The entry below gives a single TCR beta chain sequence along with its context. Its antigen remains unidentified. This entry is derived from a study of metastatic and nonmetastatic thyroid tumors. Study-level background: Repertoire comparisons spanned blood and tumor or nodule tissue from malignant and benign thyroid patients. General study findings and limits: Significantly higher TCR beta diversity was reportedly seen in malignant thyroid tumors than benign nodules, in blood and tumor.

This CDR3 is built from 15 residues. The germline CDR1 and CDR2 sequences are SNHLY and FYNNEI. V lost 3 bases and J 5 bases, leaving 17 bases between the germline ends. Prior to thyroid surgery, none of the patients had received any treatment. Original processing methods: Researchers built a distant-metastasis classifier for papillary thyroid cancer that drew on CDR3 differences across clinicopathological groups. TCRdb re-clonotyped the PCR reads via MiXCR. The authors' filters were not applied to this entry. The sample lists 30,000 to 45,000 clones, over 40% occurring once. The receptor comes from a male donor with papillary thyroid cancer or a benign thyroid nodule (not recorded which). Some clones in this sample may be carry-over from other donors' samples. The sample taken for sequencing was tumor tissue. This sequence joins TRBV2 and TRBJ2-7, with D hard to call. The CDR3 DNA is TGTGCCAGCAGTGAGAACTCAACCCCAGGTGACGAGCAGTACTTC. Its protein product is CASSENSTPGDEQYF.